This is a list of T cell receptor beta chains from one sample in a study of T cell responses to AZD1222 COVID-19 vaccine. Method: immunoSEQ multiplex PCR; TCRdb's copy keeps in-frame clones and lacks some. The repertoire holds around 130,000 clones, with 70% to 90% as singletons. Specimen: peripheral blood, collected 28 days after the second AZD1222 dose. These TCRs come from an adult who received the AZD1222 COVID-19 vaccine. CDR3s include the opening cysteine and the closing phenylalanine or tryptophan. The order of the fields is V gene, D gene, clone size, J gene, CDR3 protein, CDR3 DNA. A D gene is named only where the DNA matches it firmly. The size of a clone is reported for some rows only, either as once, few or many, or as a class for expanded clones.

TRBV6-2/TRBV6-3,TRBD1,-,TRBJ2-2,CASSRQGVTTGELFF,TGTGCCAGCAGTCGACAGGGGGTGACGACCGGGGAGCTGTTTTTT
TRBV7-2,-,-,TRBJ2-6,CASSLGGQAGANVLTF,TGTGCCAGCAGCTTGGGGGGACAAGCTGGGGCCAACGTCCTGACTTTC
TRBV28,-,-,TRBJ1-2,CASSFGLRGYTF,TGTGCCAGCAGTTTTGGTCTACGGGGCTACACCTTC
TRBV6-5,-,-,TRBJ2-7,CASSFQGDSYEQYF,TGTGCCAGCAGTTTTCAAGGGGACTCCTACGAGCAGTACTTC
TRBV3-1/TRBV3-2,-,-,TRBJ1-1,CASSQDPGDTEAFF,TGTGCCAGCAGCCAAGATCCAGGGGACACTGAAGCTTTCTTT
TRBV6-5,-,few,TRBJ1-2,CASRSTGNTNYGYTF,TGTGCCAGCAGATCCACAGGGAACACTAACTATGGCTACACCTTC
TRBV3-1/TRBV3-2,-,-,TRBJ2-5,CASSLKETQYF,TGTGCCAGCAGCCTAAAAGAGACCCAGTACTTC
TRBV12-3/TRBV12-4,-,-,TRBJ1-1,CASSFLNTEAFF,TGTGCCAGCAGTTTTTTGAACACTGAAGCTTTCTTT
TRBV5-1,-,-,TRBJ1-1,CASSWGGLEAFF,TGCGCCAGCAGCTGGGGCGGCCTGGAAGCTTTCTTT
TRBV5-1,TRBD1,-,TRBJ2-1,CASNLGQGYYNEQFF,TGCGCCAGCAACTTGGGACAGGGCTACTACAATGAGCAGTTCTTC
TRBV3-1/TRBV3-2,-,-,TRBJ1-4,CASGTQTATNEKLFF,TGTGCCAGCGGGACACAAACTGCAACTAATGAAAAACTGTTTTTT
TRBV15,-,-,TRBJ1-5,CATSRDLGGWQPQHF,TGTGCCACCAGCAGAGATCTAGGGGGGTGGCAGCCCCAGCATTTT
TRBV30,-,-,TRBJ2-2,CAWTVRGSNTGELFF,TGTGCCTGGACCGTCCGGGGGTCGAACACCGGGGAGCTGTTTTTT
TRBV5-1,-,few,TRBJ2-5,CASSLGGPSETQYF,TGCGCCAGCAGCTTGGGCGGCCCCTCAGAGACCCAGTACTTC
TRBV6-5,TRBD1,-,TRBJ1-2,CASSPARQGGYGYTF,TGTGCCAGCAGTCCGGCCCGACAGGGTGGCTATGGCTACACCTTC
TRBV27,-,-,TRBJ1-5,CASSPGPAGQPQHF,TGTGCCAGCAGCCCGGGCCCCGCGGGACAGCCCCAGCATTTT
TRBV2,TRBD2,few,TRBJ2-7,CATGGVAHEQYF,TGTGCCACCGGGGGGGTCGCCCACGAGCAGTACTTC
TRBV4-1,-,-,TRBJ1-2,CASSHGQGYTF,TGCGCCAGCAGCCACGGGCAAGGCTACACCTTC
TRBV28,TRBD1,-,TRBJ1-3,CASRVGQGRNTIYF,TGTGCCAGCAGGGTGGGACAGGGGAGAAACACCATATATTTT
TRBV9,-,-,TRBJ2-1,CASSVGDWGYEQFF,TGTGCCAGCAGCGTAGGAGATTGGGGCTATGAGCAGTTCTTC
TRBV6-5,-,once,TRBJ2-7,CASKGRVTYEQYF,TGTGCCAGTAAAGGCAGGGTAACCTACGAGCAGTACTTC
TRBV5-1,TRBD2,-,TRBJ2-1,CASRGPGRGTSGGANEQFF,TGCGCCAGCCGGGGTCCGGGACGCGGGACTAGCGGGGGGGCTAATGAGCAGTTCTTC
TRBV7-9,-,-,TRBJ1-6,CASSFSGDLVNSPLHF,TGTGCCAGCAGCTTTTCAGGGGACTTGGTTAATTCACCCCTCCACTTT
TRBV5-1,TRBD2,once,TRBJ2-3,CASSPERGRTDTQYF,TGCGCCAGCAGCCCTGAGCGGGGGCGCACAGATACGCAGTATTTT
TRBV6-1,TRBD2,-,TRBJ2-3,CASSENVAGVLTDTQYF,TGTGCCAGCAGTGAAAATGTAGCGGGGGTCCTCACAGATACGCAGTATTTT
TRBV19,TRBD1,-,TRBJ2-7,CASRKTGTGDEQYF,TGTGCCAGTAGAAAAACTGGGACAGGGGACGAGCAGTACTTC
TRBV19,TRBD1,-,TRBJ1-5,CASSLLPGQGPYQPQHF,TGTGCCAGTAGCCTCCTGCCGGGACAGGGGCCCTATCAGCCCCAGCATTTT
TRBV11-1,-,-,TRBJ2-5,CASSPGVVETQYF,TGTGCCAGCAGCCCGGGGGTGGTAGAGACCCAGTACTTC
TRBV5-1,-,-,TRBJ2-5,CASSLEGGRETQYF,TGCGCCAGCAGCTTGGAAGGTGGGAGAGAGACCCAGTACTTC
TRBV2,-,-,TRBJ1-2,CASRISGGYTF,TGTGCCAGCAGGATCAGTGGCGGCTACACCTTC
TRBV6-2/TRBV6-3,-,medium-sized,TRBJ1-1,CASSYRDNTEAFF,TGTGCCAGCAGTTACCGGGACAACACTGAAGCTTTCTTT
TRBV20-1,-,-,TRBJ2-7,CSALGREQYF,TGCAGTGCTTTAGGGCGGGAGCAGTACTTC